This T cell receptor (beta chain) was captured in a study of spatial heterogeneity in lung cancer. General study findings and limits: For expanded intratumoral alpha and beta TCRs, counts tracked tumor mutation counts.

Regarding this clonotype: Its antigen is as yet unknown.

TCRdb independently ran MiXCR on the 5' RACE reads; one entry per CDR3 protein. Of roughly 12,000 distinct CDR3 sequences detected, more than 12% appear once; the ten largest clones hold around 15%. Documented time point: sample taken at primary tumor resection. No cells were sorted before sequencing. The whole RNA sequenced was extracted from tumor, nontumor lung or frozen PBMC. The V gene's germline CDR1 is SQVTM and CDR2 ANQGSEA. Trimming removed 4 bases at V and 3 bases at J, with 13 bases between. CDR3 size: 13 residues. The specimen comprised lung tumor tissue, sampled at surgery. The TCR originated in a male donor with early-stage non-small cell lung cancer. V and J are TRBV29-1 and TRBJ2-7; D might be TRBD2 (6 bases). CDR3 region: CSVVGGGSYEQYF. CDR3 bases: TGCAGCGTTGTCGGGGGTGGAAGCTACGAGCAGTACTTC.